A single sample gave rise to the 9 T cell receptor beta chains below, sequenced in a study of cytomegalovirus exposure and HLA in healthy donors. PCR employed 60 Vbeta and 13 Jbeta primers. Profiling relied on immunoSEQ multiplex PCR, and the TCRdb table lists in-frame clones only, not all of them. Here the sample spans about 150,000 clones, about 64% being singletons. The sequenced sample was PBMCs. These receptors originate from a man in his sixties in good health and CMV-seronegative.

The chain is built from TRBV6-4 and TRBJ2-1, with 12 nucleotides matching TRBD2. V lost 5 bases and J lost 9; bases outside the gene matches: 8. Germline V lookup: CDR1 MRHNA, CDR2 SNTAGT. CDR3 length: 15 residues. This CDR3 is CASSLLAGGSGEQFF. The CDR3 nucleotides read TGTGCCAGCAGTCTACTAGCGGGAGGCTCGGGTGAGCAGTTCTTC.

This clone came up once. V is TRBV7-6 and J is TRBJ2-3, with TRBD2 matching over 9 bases. The V gene end was trimmed by 3 bases and the J gene end by 5 bases; junction bases not matched to a gene: 15. The CDR3 is 18 residues long. Germline values: CDR1 SGHVS, CDR2 FNYEAQ. The CDR3 spells CASSLGRLADKRVDTQYF. CDR3 coding DNA: TGTGCCAGCAGCTTGGGTAGACTAGCGGACAAGAGGGTAGATACGCAGTATTTT.

V and J are TRBV4-2 and TRBJ2-1; TRBD2 agrees at 8 bases. This CDR3 contains 16 residues. CDR1 and CDR2 from the germline V gene are LGHNA and YNFKEQ. V lost 4 bases and J lost 5; bases outside the gene matches: 10. As DNA, the CDR3 is TGTGCCAGCAGCCGTCGAGAAACTAGCGGAGACAATGAGCAGTTCTTC. Translated, it gives CASSRRETSGDNEQFF.

V and J are TRBV7-2 and TRBJ2-7; possibly TRBD2 for D (6 bases). Deletions cut 6 bases from V and 0 bases from J, with 9 bases between. This CDR3 has 13 amino acids. Per the germline V gene, CDR1 is SGHTA and CDR2 is FQGNSA. CDR3 in amino acids: CASRDSGSYEQYF. The CDR3 DNA follows: TGTGCCAGCAGGGATAGCGGCTCCTACGAGCAGTACTTC.

This clone appeared once. CDR3 loop: CASSLRPGQVGGGYTF. The CDR3 DNA reads as TGTGCCAGCAGCCTACGACCGGGACAGGTCGGGGGAGGCTACACCTTC. The rearrangement uses TRBV7-9 and TRBJ1-2; 8 bases align to TRBD1. The CDR3 runs 16 residues. J lost 8 bases, V lost 5 bases, and 16 bases had no gene match. Germline V gives CDR1 SEHNR, CDR2 FQNEAQ (reference sequence).

In DNA form, the CDR3 reads TGTGCCAGTAATCACGGGTCAGACCAAGAGACCCAGTACTTC. Its translation: CASNHGSDQETQYF. V gene TRBV19 combines with J gene TRBJ2-5, with D hard to call. Germline lookup yields CDR1 LNHDA and CDR2 SQIVND (reference sequence). The V end was cut by 7 bases, the J end by 0 bases, with 12 bases between. The CDR3 runs 14 residues.

This clone was seen only once. J is TRBJ2-2 and V is TRBV19; 7 bases fit TRBD2. There are 16 residues in the CDR3. Germline V gene sequence: CDR1 LNHDA, CDR2 SQIVND (reference sequence). The trim removed 5 bases at V and 1 base at J, leaving 7 bases unmatched. The DNA of the CDR3 is TGTGCCAGTAGTCCCGGTGGCGGGGGGAACACCGGGGAGCTGTTTTTT. Protein sequence: CASSPGGGGNTGELFF.

In this sample, this clone turned up once. This rearrangement joins TRBV28 to TRBJ2-1; 11 bases fit TRBD2. CDR3 length: 16 amino acids. The germline gives CDR1 MDHEN, CDR2 SYDVKM. The trim removed 1 base at V and 8 bases at J, leaving 7 bases unmatched. CDR3 in amino acids: CASSLFLAGGYDEQFF. The CDR3 nucleotides are TGTGCCAGCAGTTTATTTCTAGCGGGGGGATACGATGAGCAGTTCTTC.

The gene calls are TRBV27 and TRBJ2-3; tentatively, D is TRBD2 (5 bases). Germline CDR1 is MNHEY and CDR2 is SMNVEV (reference sequence). The V end lost 2 bases, the J end lost 5 bases, and 14 bases lay between the germline ends. The CDR3 is made up of 15 amino acids. DNA for the CDR3: TGTGCCAGCAGTTTAGGACTGGCCGCCCAAGATACGCAGTATTTT. As protein: CASSLGLAAQDTQYF.